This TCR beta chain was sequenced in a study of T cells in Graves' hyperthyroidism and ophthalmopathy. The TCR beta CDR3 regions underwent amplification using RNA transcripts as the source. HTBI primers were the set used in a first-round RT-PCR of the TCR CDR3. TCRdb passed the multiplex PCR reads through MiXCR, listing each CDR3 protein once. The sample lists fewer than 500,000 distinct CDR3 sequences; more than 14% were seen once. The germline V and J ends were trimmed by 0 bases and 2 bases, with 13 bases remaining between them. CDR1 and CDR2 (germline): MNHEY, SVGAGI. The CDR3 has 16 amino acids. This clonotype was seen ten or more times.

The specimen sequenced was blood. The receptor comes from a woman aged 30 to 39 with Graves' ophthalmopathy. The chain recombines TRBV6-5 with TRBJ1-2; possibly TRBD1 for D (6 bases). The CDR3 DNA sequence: TGTGCCAGCAGTTACTCGAACCCCAGGGGCAACTATGGCTACACCTTC. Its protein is CASSYSNPRGNYGYTF.